This TCR beta chain was found in a study of radiation and T cells in renal cell carcinoma. The CDR3 consists of 15 residues. Trimming removed 0 bases from V and 4 bases from J; junction bases left unmatched: 6. CDR1 is SGHRS and CDR2 is YFSETQ in the germline V gene. Time point in this sample: blood 4 weeks post-SBRT, at nephrectomy. Treatment indicated: 15 Gy SBRT to primary tumor, nephrectomy 4 weeks later. Produced via immunoSEQ multiplex PCR; TCRdb's table is partial and in-frame only. The sample contains roughly 90,000 clones, around 85% of which appear only once. This clonotype was sampled from a man aged 45-65 years with renal cell carcinoma. This specimen consisted of blood, obtained from a patient whose treatment included radiotherapy and nephrectomy. The V and J genes are TRBV5-1 and TRBJ1-2, with 7 bases lining up with TRBD1. The CDR3 nucleotides are TGCGCCAGCAGCTTGGTCGGGACAGAAGTCTATGGCTACACCTTC. Protein sequence: CASSLVGTEVYGYTF.